Here is one TCR beta chain with its context. The data belong to a study of shared clonotypes between healthy human individuals. The repertoire was sequenced with immunoSEQ multiplex PCR; TCRdb's copy has only in-frame clones and lacks some. The sample consists of roughly 2,000,000 clones, approximately 94% of them appearing once. Naive CD8 cells lacked CD45RO, underwent positive selection for CCR7 and left out terminally differentiated effector memory CD45RA+ cells. Source material: naive CD8+ T cells sorted from blood. This receptor was taken from a man aged 18-30 years in good health.

CDR3 in amino acids: CASSPWGERGDQETQYF. The CDR3 bases are TGTGCCAGCAGCCCCTGGGGGGAGCGGGGGGACCAAGAGACCCAGTACTTC. The chain uses TRBV13 and TRBJ2-5, with 9 positions matching TRBD2. V was pared by 5 bases and J by 0 bases, with 10 bases of the junction left unmatched. The CDR3 runs to 17 residues. The germline gives CDR1 PRHDT, CDR2 FYEKMQ (reference sequence).